The 30 T cell receptor beta chains in this list originate from one sample, sequenced in a study of vaccination effects on CD4 cells after COVID-19. Here immunoSEQ multiplex PCR was the method, and the copy in TCRdb shows in-frame clones only, minus some. Found here are about 66,000 clones, 65% to 80% of them singletons; the top ten hold about 2.5%. Their antigen targets remain unknown. Having been cultured for around nine days, the cells underwent CD4+ T cell isolation. The cohort was immunized with two doses of either the BNT162b2 or mRNA-1273 vaccine. Here the sequenced sample was CD4+ T cells from PBMCs cultured without peptide, taken after COVID-19 vaccination. The receptors originated from a human donor who received a COVID-19 vaccine.

This rearrangement joins TRBV11-2 to TRBJ1-2, with TRBD1 identical over 7 bases. This CDR3 is 15 amino acids long. Germline loops: CDR1 SGHAT, CDR2 FQNNGV. V trimming: 1 base; J trimming: 4 bases; junction bases outside the gene matches: 6. In DNA form, the CDR3 reads TGTGCCAGCAGCTTAGTCTCGGGGACAGCCTATGGCTACACCTTC. It yields the protein CASSLVSGTAYGYTF.

The chain has TRBV2 and TRBJ2-2; no clear D gene. The CDR3 is 14 amino acids. Looked up from germline, CDR1 is SNHLY and CDR2 is FYNNEI. Trimming removed 6 bases at V and 1 base at J, with 9 bases between. CDR3 region: CASSPDQNTGELFF. Written as DNA, the CDR3 is TGTGCCAGCAGCCCGGACCAGAACACCGGGGAGCTGTTTTTT.

V usage is TRBV28 and J usage is TRBJ1-4, with D possibly matching TRBD1 (5 bases). Germline assignment: CDR1 MDHEN and CDR2 SYDVKM. Between the trimmed V and J ends, which lost 2 bases and 4 bases, there was a span of 11 bases. This CDR3 has 15 amino acids. The CDR3 spells CASSLGRGNNEKLFF. In DNA form, the CDR3 reads TGTGCCAGCAGTTTAGGCCGGGGCAATAATGAAAAACTGTTTTTT.

The chain links TRBV19 to TRBJ2-3; 7 nucleotides match TRBD1. From germline, CDR1 is LNHDA and CDR2 SQIVND (reference sequence). This CDR3 is 14 amino acids long. Losses at the gene ends were 6 bases for V and 1 base for J; bases not matched to a gene: 4. CDR3 residues: CASSKQGRTDTQYF. The CDR3 DNA reads TGTGCCAGTAGCAAACAGGGGCGCACAGATACGCAGTATTTT.

V and J are TRBV19 and TRBJ1-2; D is possibly TRBD1 (5 bases). V lost 3 bases, J lost 5 bases, and 13 bases lay in between. This CDR3 has 14 residues. Germline CDR1 and CDR2: LNHDA and SQIVND (reference sequence). Here the CDR3 reads CASSIGQGMYGYTF. The CDR3 nucleotides read TGTGCCAGTAGTATCGGGCAGGGAATGTATGGCTACACCTTC.

The CDR3 DNA follows: TGCAGCGTTGGACAGGGAAGTGGCGAGCAGTACGTC. It yields the protein CSVGQGSGEQYV. The rearrangement links TRBV29-1 to TRBJ2-7, with TRBD1 identical over 7 bases. Per germline, CDR1 SQVTM and CDR2 ANQGSEA. The CDR3 consists of 12 residues. V was clipped by 4 bases and J by 6 bases; unmatched bases: 6.

This clone has just a few counts. This chain uses TRBV7-9 with TRBJ1-6, with 11 bases lining up with TRBD1. The length of the CDR3 is 15 residues. Looked up from germline, CDR1 is SEHNR and CDR2 is FQNEAQ (reference sequence). After removal of 5 bases from V and 10 bases from J, the junction contained 7 bases not matched to a gene. The CDR3 loop is CASSKGQGDFSPLHF. In DNA, the CDR3 is TGTGCCAGCAGCAAGGGACAGGGGGACTTCTCACCCCTCCACTTT.

This clone was picked up one time. The chain links TRBV3-1 (or the pseudogene TRBV3-2) to TRBJ1-2; a weak D match, TRBD1 (6 bases). V was cut by 6 bases and J by 7 bases, with 15 bases left in between. The CDR3 consists of 13 residues. In germline, CDR1 is LGHDT, CDR2 YNNKEL (reference sequence). The CDR3, as DNA: TGTGCCAGCAGTCACCAGGGGTTAGGTGGCTACACCTTC. Its protein product is CASSHQGLGGYTF.

V usage is TRBV7-3 and J usage is TRBJ2-1; 9 positions agree with TRBD2. After removal of 5 bases from V and 7 bases from J, the junction contained 6 bases not matched to a gene. CDR1 is SGHTA, CDR2 FQGTGA, per germline. CDR3 length equals 14 residues. CDR3 amino acids: CASSPGTSKNEQFF. CDR3 sequence (DNA): TGTGCCAGCAGCCCCGGGACTAGCAAGAATGAGCAGTTCTTC. Filled out from reference TRBV7-3 and TRBJ2-1, the complete variable domain reads GAGVSQTPSNKVTEKGKYVELRCDPISGHTALYWYRQSLGQGPEFLIYFQGTGAADDSGLPNDRFFAVRPEGSVSTLKIQRTERGDSAVYLCASSPGTSKNEQFFGPGTRLTVL.

V gene TRBV5-1 combines with J gene TRBJ2-7; D may be TRBD2 (6 bases). Trimming shortened V by 4 bases and J by 2 bases, and 13 bases separated the two germline ends. Germline CDR1 is SGHRS and CDR2 is YFSETQ. CDR3 length equals 14 residues. The CDR3 spells CASSRTIGAYEQYV. The CDR3, as DNA: TGCGCCAGCAGCCGGACTATTGGCGCCTACGAGCAGTACGTC.

This clone has a single count. The rearrangement links TRBV5-4 to TRBJ2-1, with D possibly TRBD1 on 5 matching bases. Trimming shortened V by 0 bases and J by 9 bases, and 7 bases separated the two germline ends. CDR3 length: 12 amino acids. CDR1 SGHNT and CDR2 YYREEE come from the germline V gene (reference sequence). The CDR3 here is CASSLVGVEQFF. CDR3 bases: TGTGCCAGCAGCTTGGTAGGGGTTGAGCAGTTCTTC.

The chain combines TRBV29-1 with TRBJ2-1; 8 bases agree with TRBD2. The V and J ends lost 5 bases and 1 base, in that order; junction bases with no gene match: 10. The CDR3 spans 16 residues. CDR1 and CDR2 from the germline V gene are SQVTM and ANQGSEA. The CDR3, as DNA: TGCAGCGTTAGGACTCGCGGGGGGCAATCCTACAATGAGCAGTTCTTC. It codes for CSVRTRGGQSYNEQFF.

The J gene is TRBJ1-1, the V gene TRBV18; tentative D call: TRBD1 (5 bases). Germline values: CDR1 KGHSH, CDR2 LQKENI. V was pared by 3 bases and J by 7 bases, with 15 bases between. CDR3 length: 14 amino acids. CDR3 in amino acids: CASSPFGTAVEAFF. The CDR3 DNA is TGTGCCAGCTCACCCTTCGGGACCGCCGTTGAAGCTTTCTTT.

This rearrangement joins TRBV5-1 to TRBJ2-6; no clear D gene. This CDR3 is 15 amino acids long. Per the germline V gene, CDR1 is SGHRS and CDR2 is YFSETQ. Between the trimmed V and J ends, which lost 2 bases and 1 base, there was a span of 7 bases. Written as DNA, the CDR3 is TGCGCCAGCAGCTTCGAGGCGTCTGGGGCCAACGTCCTGACTTTC. Translated, it gives CASSFEASGANVLTF.

CDR3 DNA: TGTGCCTGGAGTACACCCGGGTCCTATGGCTACACCTTC. Protein: CAWSTPGSYGYTF. The rearrangement uses TRBV30 and TRBJ1-2; unclear D gene. This CDR3 has 13 amino acids. Trimming shortened V by 2 bases and J by 4 bases, and 11 bases separated the two germline ends. Germline V gives CDR1 GTSNPN, CDR2 SVGIG (reference sequence).

V usage is TRBV11-2 and J usage is TRBJ2-5, with D unclear. Trimming left V 6 bases short and J 0 bases short, with 14 bases between. The CDR3 loop spans 15 amino acids. Per the germline V gene, CDR1 is SGHAT and CDR2 is FQNNGV. The CDR3 nucleotides are TGTGCCAGCAGTTCCACTAACTGGTACCAAGAGACCCAGTACTTC. This sequence encodes CASSSTNWYQETQYF. Full variable domain (remainder filled in from reference TRBV11-2 and TRBJ2-5): EAGVAQSPRYKIIEKRQSVAFWCNPISGHATLYWYQQILGQGPKLLIQFQNNGVVDDSQLPKDRFSAERLKGVDSTLKIQPAKLEDSAVYLCASSSTNWYQETQYFGPGTRLLVL.

The chain links TRBV18 to TRBJ1-1; 12 bases align to TRBD1. The CDR3 totals 16 residues. Germline CDR1 is KGHSH and CDR2 is LQKENI. Trimming removed 3 bases from V and 2 bases from J; junction bases left unmatched: 4. CDR3 sequence (DNA): TGTGCCAGCTCACCTAGGGGACAGGGGGCAAACACTGAAGCTTTCTTT. It codes for CASSPRGQGANTEAFF.

The V gene is TRBV5-1, the J gene TRBJ2-3, with D perhaps TRBD1 (6 bases). In germline, CDR1 is SGHRS, CDR2 YFSETQ. V was trimmed by 3 bases and J by 4 bases, leaving 12 bases between them. CDR3 size: 14 residues. The chain's CDR3 is CASSWGQGSDTQYF. CDR3 bases: TGCGCCAGCAGCTGGGGCCAGGGGTCAGATACGCAGTATTTT.

This clone was recorded once. V is TRBV4-1 and J is TRBJ2-1; D uncertain. V lost 0 bases and J 6 bases, leaving 6 bases between the germline ends. The germline V gene encodes CDR1 MGHRA and CDR2 YSYEKL. The CDR3 runs 13 residues. CDR3: CASSQEPRNEQFF. The CDR3 DNA reads TGCGCCAGCAGCCAAGAGCCTCGCAATGAGCAGTTCTTC.

The CDR3 DNA reads as TGTGCCAGCAGCCCCGGGGGGTCTGGGGCCAACGTCCTGACTTTC. Translation: CASSPGGSGANVLTF. This rearrangement joins TRBV3-1 (or the pseudogene TRBV3-2) to TRBJ2-6; 7 bases map to TRBD2. V lost 4 bases to trimming and J lost 1 base; unmatched junction nucleotides: 1. This CDR3 has 15 residues. The germline CDR1 and CDR2 sequences are LGHDT and YNNKEL (reference sequence).

This rearrangement joins TRBV28 to TRBJ1-2, with 7 bases aligning to TRBD1. J was trimmed by 0 bases and V by 5 bases; bases with no gene match: 15. Germline loops: CDR1 MDHEN, CDR2 SYDVKM. CDR3 size: 18 residues. This chain's CDR3 is CASSTPGGAGGANYGYTF. Here the CDR3 DNA reads TGTGCCAGCAGTACGCCCGGGGGCGCAGGGGGAGCTAACTATGGCTACACCTTC.

This chain uses TRBV19 with TRBJ1-2; TRBD1 is a possible D gene (5 bases). Germline loops: CDR1 LNHDA, CDR2 SQIVND (reference sequence). V shed 5 bases and J shed 0 bases, with 13 bases lying between them. The CDR3 totals 15 residues. This CDR3 is CASSRSGFANYGYTF. Written as DNA, the CDR3 is TGTGCCAGTAGTCGGTCAGGGTTCGCTAACTATGGCTACACCTTC.

J is TRBJ2-3 and V is TRBV19; D possibly uses TRBD1 or TRBD2 (5 bases each). The CDR3 contains 13 residues. Trimming left V 6 bases short and J 7 bases short, with 14 bases between. Germline lookup yields CDR1 LNHDA and CDR2 SQIVND (reference sequence). The CDR3 coding sequence is TGTGCCAGTAGCCTCGGGGCGGCAAATACGCAGTATTTT. As protein: CASSLGAANTQYF.

J is TRBJ2-1 and V is TRBV5-1; TRBD1 agrees at 8 bases. CDR1 SGHRS and CDR2 YFSETQ come from the germline V gene. With 4 bases clipped from V and 5 bases from J, the junction kept 8 bases outside the gene matches. The CDR3 totals 15 residues. The CDR3 DNA follows: TGCGCCAGCAGCCCCCGGGACAGGTTAAACAATGAGCAGTTCTTC. It specifies CASSPRDRLNNEQFF. Looking up the rest from reference TRBV5-1 and TRBJ2-1 gives the full variable domain: KAGVTQTPRYLIKTRGQQVTLSCSPISGHRSVSWYQQTPGQGLQFLFEYFSETQRNKGNFPGRFSGRQFSNSRSEMNVSTLELGDSALYLCASSPRDRLNNEQFFGPGTRLTVL.

This clone was detected only a few times. The chain recombines TRBV10-1 with TRBJ2-3; possible D gene TRBD2, 6 bases. The CDR3 loop spans 15 amino acids. The V end was cut by 6 bases, the J end by 4 bases, with 17 bases between. The germline gives CDR1 WNHNN, CDR2 SYGVQD (reference sequence). The CDR3 sequence: CASRLGRTTPDTQYF. The CDR3 nucleotides are TGCGCCAGCAGGTTGGGAAGGACTACCCCAGATACGCAGTATTTT.

This CDR3 reads CAWSVLPETQYF. Here the CDR3 DNA reads TGTGCCTGGAGTGTACTCCCAGAGACCCAGTACTTC. The chain employs TRBV30 and TRBJ2-5; D gene unclear. CDR3 length: 12 amino acids. Germline CDR1 and CDR2: GTSNPN and SVGIG (reference sequence). V was trimmed by 0 bases and J by 4 bases, leaving 6 bases between them. The full variable domain, with the rest looked up from reference TRBV30 and TRBJ2-5, is SQTIHQWPATLVQPVGSPLSLECTVEGTSNPNLYWYRQAAGRGLQLLFYSVGIGQISSEVPQNLSASRPQDRQFILSSKKLLLSDSGFYLCAWSVLPETQYFGPGTRLLVL.

The chain has TRBV28 and TRBJ1-1; 7 bases line up with TRBD1. Trimming removed 6 bases from V and 6 bases from J; junction bases left unmatched: 10. This CDR3 has 14 amino acids. In germline, CDR1 is MDHEN, CDR2 SYDVKM. CDR3 DNA: TGTGCCAGCAGCCGAGGAGACAGGGAATCTGAAGCTTTCTTT. As protein: CASSRGDRESEAFF.

This clone has just a few counts. The chain has TRBV29-1 and TRBJ2-3; D possibly matches TRBD1 or TRBD2 (5 bases each). Germline V gives CDR1 SQVTM, CDR2 ANQGSEA. The V end was cut by 0 bases, the J end by 0 bases, with 10 bases between. This CDR3 is built from 15 residues. For the CDR3, the DNA is TGCAGCGTTGAAGATACCGGGGCTAGCACAGATACGCAGTATTTT. This codes for CSVEDTGASTDTQYF.

This sequence joins TRBV6-5 and TRBJ1-1; no clear D gene. This CDR3 is 13 amino acids long. CDR1 MNHEY and CDR2 SVGAGI come from the germline V gene. Trimming took 7 bases from V and 6 from J, leaving 15 bases between them. The chain's CDR3 is CASIARAVSEAFF. The CDR3 DNA reads as TGTGCCAGCATAGCTAGAGCGGTCTCTGAAGCTTTCTTT.

In its sample, this clone was seen once. The chain employs TRBV6-5 and TRBJ1-3; D gene unclear. This CDR3 has 12 residues. Germline lookup yields CDR1 MNHEY and CDR2 SVGAGI. V lost 7 bases, J lost 0 bases, and 4 bases lay in between. The CDR3 is CASKTSGNTIYF. CDR3 DNA: TGTGCCAGCAAGACCTCTGGAAACACCATATATTTT.